Listed here are 7 T cell receptor beta chains from one sample, sequenced in a study of blood T cell repertoires in COVID-19. Method: immunoSEQ multiplex PCR; TCRdb's copy keeps in-frame clones and lacks some. The sample has about 98,000 clones; about 80% are singletons. Sequences were obtained from peripheral blood. These TCRs come from a man aged 65-85 years with active or convalescent COVID-19.

A single count supports this clone. Distinct nucleotide sequences in the sample also encode this CDR3. This chain links TRBV11-2 with TRBJ2-7; 10 nucleotides match TRBD2. Germline CDR1 and CDR2: SGHAT and FQNNGV. Trimming removed 1 base from V and 1 base from J; junction bases left unmatched: 4. The CDR3 contains 16 residues. CDR3 amino acids: CASSLGASGGSYEQYF. The DNA for the CDR3 is TGTGCCAGCAGCTTAGGGGCTAGCGGGGGTTCCTACGAGCAGTACTTC.

This clone appeared a single time. This sequence joins TRBV2 and TRBJ2-5; D is possibly TRBD2 (6 bases). The CDR3 spans 13 residues. Germline-derived CDR1 and CDR2 are SNHLY and FYNNEI. V lost 4 bases and J lost 2, with 8 bases in between. The CDR3 spells CASSGDFQETQYF. CDR3 in DNA: TGTGCCAGCAGTGGGGACTTTCAAGAGACCCAGTACTTC.

The CDR3 is CASSSQSNTEAFF. The DNA of the CDR3 is TGTGCCAGCTCATCACAGAGTAACACTGAAGCTTTCTTT. The chain couples TRBV18 to TRBJ1-1; no clear D. CDR1 is KGHSH, CDR2 LQKENI, per germline. The CDR3 has 13 amino acids. The V end lost 5 bases, the J end lost 2 bases, and 9 bases lay between the germline ends.

The V and J genes are TRBV6-2 or TRBV6-3 and TRBJ1-5; the match to TRBD1 covers 7 bases. V shed 5 bases, J shed 7 bases, and the junction held 8 bases outside the gene matches. The CDR3 consists of 14 residues. From germline, CDR1 is MNHEY and CDR2 SVGEGT. The CDR3 loop reads CASSQTGSGQPQHF. The CDR3 coding sequence is TGTGCCAGCAGTCAGACAGGGAGTGGACAGCCCCAGCATTTT.

V usage is TRBV9 and J usage is TRBJ2-3; 14 bases map to TRBD2. Losses at the gene ends were 0 bases for V and 8 bases for J; bases not matched to a gene: 5. CDR3 length equals 16 residues. The germline V gene encodes CDR1 SGDLS and CDR2 YYNGEE. The CDR3 nucleotides read TGTGCCAGCAGCGTAGCGACTAGCGGGGGGGCGGGTACGCAGTATTTT. Translating it yields CASSVATSGGAGTQYF.

Turning to this clone: The junction differs from germline at one of its ends, possibly a read error. This chain links TRBV7-7 with TRBJ1-2; D may be TRBD1 (5 bases). The CDR3 length is 15 residues. CDR1 SSHAT and CDR2 FNYEAQ come from the germline V gene (reference sequence). CDR3 nucleotides: TGTGCTAGCAGCTTAGAGGGGAAAAAGAACTATGGCTACACCTTC. Translation gives CASSLEGKKNYGYTF.

V and J are TRBV6-2 or TRBV6-3 and TRBJ1-2; 9 bases agree with TRBD1. V lost 6 bases, J lost 8 bases, and 7 bases stayed unmatched. CDR1 and CDR2 (germline): MNHEY, SVGEGT. This CDR3 comprises 13 residues. DNA for the CDR3: TGTGCCAGCAGCTTACAGGGGGCGATGGGCTACACCTTC. It encodes CASSLQGAMGYTF.